The sequence of this T cell receptor (beta chain) was determined in a study of T cells in Graves' hyperthyroidism and ophthalmopathy. Germline V gives CDR1 SGHTA, CDR2 FQGNSA. V shed 0 bases and J 6 bases; nucleotides not matched to a gene: 5. The CDR3 extends over 15 amino acids. The source material, RNA transcripts, was used to amplify TCR beta CDR3 regions. In the first-round RT-PCR of the TCR CDR3, the HTBI primer set was used. TCRdb called the multiplex PCR reads again in MiXCR, with one record for every CDR3 protein. The sample records 480,000 or so distinct CDR3 sequences, 14% being singletons. As for this clonotype: Its antigen is not identified. A much larger clone differs from this one at a single base, so this may be a read error.

Study-level results: Most thyroid-expanded clonotypes above 0.001 were also found in blood.

J is TRBJ2-1 and V is TRBV7-2; 7 bases are shared with TRBD1. This receptor was identified in a woman under 30 with Graves' hyperthyroidism. The sample was blood. In nucleotides, the CDR3 is TGTGCCAGCAGCTTAGCGACAGGGCGCGGCAATGAGCAGTTCTTC. Its translation is CASSLATGRGNEQFF.